This T cell receptor (beta chain) came from a study of Ad26.COV2.S vaccination and SARS-CoV-2 variants. Study summary: Enrolled in COV1001, the donor was in the Ad26.COV2.S trial arm, which received the vaccine. The authors gave Ad26.COV2.S intramuscularly, either once or twice 56 days apart.

About this clone itself: Its antigen is unidentified.

Stated treatment: 19 received Ad26.COV2.S at low or high dose, single or two shots; 5 received placebo; per-sample allocation not given. The study sampled participants on day 63 after the first vaccine or placebo injection. Study-wide findings and caveats: It was vaccine recipients, not placebo recipients, who had the higher spike-specific TCR breadth.

Libraries were prepared by immunoSEQ multiplex PCR; TCRdb keeps only in-frame clonotypes and omits some of them. The data show about 320,000 clones, with approximately 80% seen just once and around 2% held by the top ten. Source: peripheral blood, taken in a trial of Ad26.COV2.S vaccine versus placebo. This sequence was found in a person aged 18-65 years who received the Ad26.COV2.S COVID-19 vaccine or a placebo.

CDR3 protein: CASSLWTDYSPLHF. The CDR3 DNA is TGTGCCAGCAGTTTATGGACAGATTATTCACCCCTCCACTTT. The V gene is TRBV28, the J gene TRBJ1-6, with TRBD1 as a possible D gene (5 bases). This CDR3 contains 14 residues. Germline V gene sequence: CDR1 MDHEN, CDR2 SYDVKM. Trimming shortened V by 0 bases and J by 8 bases, and 8 bases separated the two germline ends.